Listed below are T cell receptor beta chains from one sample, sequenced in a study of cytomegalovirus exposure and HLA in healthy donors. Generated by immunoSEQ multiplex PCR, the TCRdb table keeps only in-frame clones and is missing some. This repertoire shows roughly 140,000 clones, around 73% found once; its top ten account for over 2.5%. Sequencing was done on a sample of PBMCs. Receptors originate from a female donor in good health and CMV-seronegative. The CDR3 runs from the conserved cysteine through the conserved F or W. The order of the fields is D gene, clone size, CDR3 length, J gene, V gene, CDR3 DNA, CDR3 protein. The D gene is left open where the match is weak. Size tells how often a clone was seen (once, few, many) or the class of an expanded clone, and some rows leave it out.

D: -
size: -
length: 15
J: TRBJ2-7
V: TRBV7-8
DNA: TGTGCCAGCAGCTTACCGGGGGGCAAGGGATACGAGCAGTACTTC
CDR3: CASSLPGGKGYEQYF

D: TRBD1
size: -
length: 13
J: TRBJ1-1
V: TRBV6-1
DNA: TGTGCCAGCAGTTGGGACAGGGACGCTGAAGCTTTCTTT
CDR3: CASSWDRDAEAFF

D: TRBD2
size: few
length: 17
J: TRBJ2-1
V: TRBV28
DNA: TGTGCCAGCAGGCCCACTAGCGGGGGCTTTCGGGAACATGAGCAGTTCTTC
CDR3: CASRPTSGGFREHEQFF

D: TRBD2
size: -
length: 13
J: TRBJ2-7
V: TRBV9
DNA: TGTGCCAGCAGCCCCCACCGGGGAGGGGAGCAGTACTTC
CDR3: CASSPHRGGEQYF

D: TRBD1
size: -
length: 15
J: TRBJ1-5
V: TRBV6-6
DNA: TGTGCCAGCAGCTTGACAGGGGGGAGCAATCAGCCCCAGCATTTT
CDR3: CASSLTGGSNQPQHF

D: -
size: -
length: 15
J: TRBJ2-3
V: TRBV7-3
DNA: TGTGCCAGCAGCTTAACGGGGAGCCACACAGATACGCAGTATTTT
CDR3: CASSLTGSHTDTQYF

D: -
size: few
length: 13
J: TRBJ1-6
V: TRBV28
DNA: TGTGCCAGCAGTTACGCCGGGGGGCACCCCCTCCACTTT
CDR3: CASSYAGGHPLHF

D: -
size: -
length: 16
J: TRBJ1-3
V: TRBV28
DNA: TGTGCCAGCAGTCCCGCCTTGGGGGCTCCGGGAAACACCATATATTTT
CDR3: CASSPALGAPGNTIYF

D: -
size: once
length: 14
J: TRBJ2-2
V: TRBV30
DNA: TGTGCCTGGAGGGACGCAGGGGCCACCGGGGAGCTGTTTTTT
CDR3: CAWRDAGATGELFF

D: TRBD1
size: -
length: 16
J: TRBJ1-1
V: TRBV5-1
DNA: TGCGCCAGCAGCTTGGCCCTGACAGGGTCCGACACTGAAGCTTTCTTT
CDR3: CASSLALTGSDTEAFF

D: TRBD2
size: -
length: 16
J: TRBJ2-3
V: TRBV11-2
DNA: TGTGCCAGCAGCTTCGGACTAGCGGGAGCCACAGATACGCAGTATTTT
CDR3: CASSFGLAGATDTQYF

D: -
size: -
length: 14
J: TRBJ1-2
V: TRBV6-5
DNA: TGTGCCAGCAGTTACTCTCCAGGATATTCGGGCTACACCTTC
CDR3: CASSYSPGYSGYTF

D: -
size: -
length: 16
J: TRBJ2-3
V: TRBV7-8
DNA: TGTGCCAGCAGCTTAGGGGCAGGGGTAGACCGAGATACGCAGTATTTT
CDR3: CASSLGAGVDRDTQYF

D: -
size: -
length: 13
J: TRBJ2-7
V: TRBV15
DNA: TGTGCCACCAGCAGAGGGACAGCCTGCGAGCAGTACTTC
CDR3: CATSRGTACEQYF

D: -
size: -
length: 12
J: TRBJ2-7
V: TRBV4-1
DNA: TGCGCCAGCAGCCTCACAGGGAACGAGCAGTACTTC
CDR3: CASSLTGNEQYF

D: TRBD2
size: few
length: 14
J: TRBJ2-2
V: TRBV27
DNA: TGTGCCAGCAGTTTAGGGAGGGCGTCCGGGGAGCTGTTTTTT
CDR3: CASSLGRASGELFF

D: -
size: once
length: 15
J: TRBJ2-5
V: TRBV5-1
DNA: TGCGCCAGCAGCTTGGTAGGGGGATCTACAGAGACCCAGTACTTC
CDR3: CASSLVGGSTETQYF

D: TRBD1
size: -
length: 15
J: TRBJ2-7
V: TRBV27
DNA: TGTGCCAGCAGGGGACAGGGGGGCTACTCCTACGAGCAGTACTTC
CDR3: CASRGQGGYSYEQYF

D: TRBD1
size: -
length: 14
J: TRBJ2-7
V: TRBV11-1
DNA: TGTGCCAGCAGCCCCCGGACAGGGGGCTGCGAGCAGTACTTC
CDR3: CASSPRTGGCEQYF

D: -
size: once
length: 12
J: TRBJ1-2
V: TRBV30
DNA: TGTGCCTGGAATTCCCCCGAGTCCTTTTACACCTTC
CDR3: CAWNSPESFYTF

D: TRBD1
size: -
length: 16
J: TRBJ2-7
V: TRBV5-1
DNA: TGCGCCAGCAGCCCTAAAGGGACAGGGAGCTCCTACGAGCAGTACTTC
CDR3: CASSPKGTGSSYEQYF

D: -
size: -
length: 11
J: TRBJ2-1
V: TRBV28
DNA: TGTGCCAGCAGGCTATCTGGTGAGCAGTTCTTC
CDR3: CASRLSGEQFF

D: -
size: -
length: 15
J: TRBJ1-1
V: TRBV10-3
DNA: TGTGCCATCAGTGAGTCGAGTCAGGGCGCACCTGAAGCTTTCTTT
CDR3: CAISESSQGAPEAFF

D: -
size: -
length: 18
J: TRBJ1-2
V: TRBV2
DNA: TGTGCCAGCAGTGAAGCGGAACTGGGCCAAACCTACGACAATGGCTACACCTTC
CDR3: CASSEAELGQTYDNGYTF